This passage covers 25 T cell receptor beta chains from one sample sequenced in a study of cytotoxic CD8 clonotypes in ibrutinib-treated CLL (dated by TCRdb to 2020 to 2022). This specimen's time point label, per the study, means: approximately 25 months on ibrutinib. Library preparation was by the immunoSEQ multiplex PCR assay. The clones in this table, taken by TCRdb from immuneACCESS, are in-frame only. Not every clone is retained; where verified, under half of the shortfall comes from an unresolved V gene, and the cause of the rest is unknown. For this sample the table gives more than 200,000 clones, of which around 70% were detected only once. The top ten clones comprise 15% to 17% of the sample. The sequences come from PBMCs, collected after 24 months of ibrutinib treatment. These receptors came from a human donor with chronic lymphocytic leukemia.

The chain is built from TRBV2 and TRBJ2-5, with 12 bases matching TRBD1. The CDR3 covers 16 residues. Trimming at V came to 6 bases and at J to 5 bases, leaving 10 bases not matched to a gene. Germline loops: CDR1 SNHLY, CDR2 FYNNEI. The CDR3 region has the DNA TGTGCCAGCAGGAACGGGGACAGGGGGCAGGGGGAGACCCAGTACTTC. Its translation is CASRNGDRGQGETQYF.

CDR3 region: CASSLARQGADTQYF. CDR3 bases: TGCGCCAGCAGCTTGGCCAGGCAGGGCGCAGATACGCAGTATTTT. The gene calls are TRBV5-1 and TRBJ2-3; D is perhaps TRBD1 (5 bases). Germline CDR1 reads SGHRS; CDR2 reads YFSETQ. Trimming pared 0 bases from V and 4 bases from J, leaving 12 bases between. This CDR3 comprises 15 residues.

This chain links TRBV28 with TRBJ2-5, with TRBD1 matching 7 bases. CDR1 is MDHEN and CDR2 is SYDVKM in the germline V gene. V lost 3 bases and J lost 6; bases outside the gene matches: 13. The CDR3 is made up of 16 amino acids. The CDR3 loop reads CASSFLGGPTGKTQYF. Written as DNA, the CDR3 is TGTGCCAGCAGTTTTTTAGGGGGCCCCACCGGGAAGACCCAGTACTTC.

J is TRBJ2-1 and V is TRBV29-1; D assignment may be TRBD1 or TRBD2 (5 bases each). V was clipped by 7 bases and J by 2 bases, with 15 bases between them. CDR3 length: 14 residues. Germline CDR1 reads SQVTM; CDR2 reads ANQGSEA. The DNA for the CDR3 is TGCAGCGGGGGGAGAGGAGTGGCCTACAATGAGCAGTTCTTC. Translation: CSGGRGVAYNEQFF.

This clone has just one count. The rearrangement links TRBV10-2 to TRBJ2-7; D is unclear. The CDR3 is 8 residues long. CDR1 is WSHSY and CDR2 is SAAADI in the germline V gene. V lost 8 bases to trimming and J lost 6 bases, with 2 bases between them. CDR3 sequence: CASPEQYF. CDR3 DNA: TGCGCCAGCCCCGAGCAGTACTTC.

Only a few counts were recorded for this clone. The V call is TRBV11-2, the J call TRBJ2-3; D ambiguous. CDR3 size: 11 residues. Germline CDR1 SGHAT, CDR2 FQNNGV. Trimming took off 3 bases at V and 6 bases at J, with 4 bases between the two ends. The CDR3: CASSLGDTQYF. CDR3 sequence (DNA): TGTGCCAGCAGCTTGGGGGATACGCAGTATTTT.

V gene TRBV2 combines with J gene TRBJ2-5; D call uncertain. Trimming pared 6 bases from V and 3 bases from J, leaving 20 bases between. Looked up from germline, CDR1 is SNHLY and CDR2 is FYNNEI. The CDR3 contains 16 residues. CDR3 sequence: CASSYTIGISEETQYF. CDR3 nucleotides: TGTGCCAGCAGCTATACAATAGGGATATCAGAAGAGACCCAGTACTTC.

The chain links TRBV27 to TRBJ2-1; TRBD1 aligns across 9 bases. The germline gives CDR1 MNHEY, CDR2 SMNVEV (reference sequence). CDR3 size: 15 residues. The J segment lost 4 bases and the V segment lost 3 bases, leaving 4 bases of the junction unmatched. The CDR3 protein is CASSFSGTGYNEQFF. For the CDR3, the DNA is TGTGCCAGCAGTTTTTCCGGGACAGGGTACAATGAGCAGTTCTTC.

V and J are TRBV29-1 and TRBJ2-1, with 10 bases aligning to TRBD2. This CDR3 has 19 amino acids. Germline V gives CDR1 SQVTM, CDR2 ANQGSEA. Trimming took 0 bases from V and 7 from J; bases not matched to a gene: 18. CDR3 coding DNA: TGCAGCGTTGAAGATTCAGGTTTGAGCGGGAGGGCCGGAATAAATGAGCAGTTCTTC. It translates to CSVEDSGLSGRAGINEQFF.

The chain couples TRBV19 to TRBJ1-2; 7 bases are shared with TRBD1. The CDR3 has 14 residues. Germline V gives CDR1 LNHDA, CDR2 SQIVND (reference sequence). J was trimmed by 4 bases and V by 6 bases; bases with no gene match: 8. Written as DNA, the CDR3 is TGTGCCAGTAGCAGCGGACAGGTAGCCTATGGCTACACCTTC. Its translation: CASSSGQVAYGYTF. The complete variable domain, with remaining parts taken from reference TRBV19 and TRBJ1-2, reads DGGITQSPKYLFRKEGQNVTLSCEQNLNHDAMYWYRQDPGQGLRLIYYSQIVNDFQKGDIAEGYSVSREKKESFPLTVTSAQKNPTAFYLCASSSGQVAYGYTFGSGTRLTVV.

J is TRBJ2-5 and V is TRBV9; 9 bases match TRBD2. Germline assignment: CDR1 SGDLS and CDR2 YYNGEE. The CDR3 totals 15 residues. Trimming at V came to 5 bases and at J to 5 bases, leaving 10 bases not matched to a gene. The CDR3 DNA sequence: TGTGCCAGCAGTAATAGCGGGGGAGGGTGGGAGACCCAGTACTTC. It is translated as CASSNSGGGWETQYF.

CDR3 sequence (DNA): TGCGCCAGCAGCTTTAGCGGGGCGAACACCGGGGAGCTGTTTTTT. Its protein product is CASSFSGANTGELFF. V gene TRBV5-1 combines with J gene TRBJ2-2, with 8 positions matching TRBD2. The CDR3 runs 15 residues. The germline V gene has CDR1 SGHRS and CDR2 YFSETQ. The trim removed 2 bases at V and 0 bases at J, leaving 0 bases unmatched.

This clone was picked up one time. This chain connects TRBV7-9 to TRBJ1-3, with D unresolved. V lost 5 bases to trimming and J lost 0 bases, with 11 bases between them. The CDR3 has 15 residues. The germline gives CDR1 SEHNR, CDR2 FQNEAQ (reference sequence). This chain's CDR3 is CASSRPGSSGNTIYF. The CDR3 coding sequence is TGTGCCAGCAGCCGACCTGGGAGCTCTGGAAACACCATATATTTT.

This chain uses TRBV10-3 with TRBJ2-1, with TRBD2 matching over 14 bases. The V and J ends lost 4 bases and 12 bases, in that order; junction bases with no gene match: 11. In germline, CDR1 is ENHRY, CDR2 SYGVKD. The CDR3 runs 16 residues. CDR3 sequence reads: CAISASPGLAGERQFF. The CDR3 nucleotides read TGTGCCATCAGTGCTTCCCCGGGACTAGCGGGAGAAAGGCAGTTCTTC.

V is TRBV28 and J is TRBJ2-1; tentative D call: TRBD1 (6 bases). Trimming stripped 6 bases from V and 10 bases from J, with 16 bases between. The V gene's germline CDR1 is MDHEN and CDR2 SYDVKM. The length of the CDR3 is 13 residues. The CDR3 DNA is TGTGCCAGCAGACGGGACACAGGCAAGGAGCAGTTCTTC. It yields the protein CASRRDTGKEQFF. The full variable domain, rest sourced from reference TRBV28 and TRBJ2-1, is DVKVTQSSRYLVKRTGEKVFLECVQDMDHENMFWYRQDPGLGLRLIYFSYDVKMKEKGDIPEGYSVSREKKERFSLILESASTNQTSMYLCASRRDTGKEQFFGPGTRLTVL.

The V gene is TRBV7-2, the J gene TRBJ2-3; D call uncertain. CDR1 and CDR2 from the germline V gene are SGHTA and FQGNSA. The CDR3 spans 15 residues. The V and J ends lost 0 bases and 6 bases respectively, with 13 bases between them. As DNA, the CDR3 is TGTGCCAGCAGCTTAGCCCCCCCAGCCACGGATACGCAGTATTTT. The encoded protein is CASSLAPPATDTQYF.

J is TRBJ1-1 and V is TRBV27; D is unresolved. Between the trimmed V and J ends, which lost 2 bases and 5 bases, there was a span of 12 bases. The CDR3 runs 14 residues. CDR1 MNHEY and CDR2 SMNVEV come from the germline V gene (reference sequence). The CDR3 coding sequence is TGTGCCAGCAGTTTAAGGCGCAGTCGGACTGAAGCTTTCTTT. Protein product: CASSLRRSRTEAFF.

The chain employs TRBV7-3 and TRBJ2-7; 7 nucleotides match TRBD1. V was pared by 5 bases and J by 2 bases, with 6 bases of the junction left unmatched. The CDR3 totals 14 residues. Germline V CDR1 and CDR2: SGHTA, FQGTGA. The CDR3 spells CASSPTGDPYEQYF. The CDR3 DNA follows: TGTGCCAGCAGCCCTACAGGGGATCCCTACGAGCAGTACTTC.

The V and J genes are TRBV23-1 and TRBJ2-1; TRBD1 matches at 7 bases. TRBV23-1 is known as an ORF, though its function is uncertain. The CDR3 sequence is 15 residues long. Trimming removed 6 bases from V and 0 bases from J; junction bases left unmatched: 5. CDR3: CASRKTGNSYNEQFF. The CDR3 bases are TGCGCCAGCAGGAAGACAGGGAACTCCTACAATGAGCAGTTCTTC.

The table lists this clone with a count of one. The CDR3 region has the DNA TGTGCCAGCTTCAACCCCCGAATGGGAAACACCATATATTTT. Translation gives CASFNPRMGNTIYF. The J gene is TRBJ1-3, the V gene TRBV7-8; D is unclear. The V end was cut by 8 bases, the J end by 4 bases, with 15 bases between. Germline assignment: CDR1 SGHVS and CDR2 FQNEAQ. This CDR3 region has 14 residues.

The chain combines TRBV4-2 with TRBJ2-1; the match to TRBD2 covers 9 bases. Losses at the gene ends were 5 bases for V and 5 bases for J; bases not matched to a gene: 4. The germline V gene has CDR1 LGHNA and CDR2 YNFKEQ. The CDR3 has 14 amino acids. Here the CDR3 reads CASSFSSGDNEQFF. DNA of the CDR3: TGTGCCAGCAGCTTTTCTAGCGGGGACAATGAGCAGTTCTTC.

This chain links TRBV13 with TRBJ2-1, with 7 bases aligning to TRBD2. Germline-derived CDR1 and CDR2 are PRHDT and FYEKMQ (reference sequence). Trimming at V came to 3 bases and at J to 7 bases, leaving 9 bases not matched to a gene. CDR3 size: 15 residues. DNA of the CDR3: TGTGCCAGCAGCTTCGGACTAGGGTTGGGGAATGAGCAGTTCTTC. Encoded protein: CASSFGLGLGNEQFF.

In DNA form, the CDR3 reads TGTGCCAGCACCGGGACAGACTTAACCGATACGCAGTATTTT. Its translation is CASTGTDLTDTQYF. The chain recombines TRBV16 with TRBJ2-3, with TRBD1 identical over 7 bases. Germline V gene sequence: CDR1 KGHSY, CDR2 FQNENV. Unmatched junction bases numbered 10, after V lost 7 bases and J lost 6 bases. This CDR3 spans 14 amino acids.

This clone was seen a single time. The rearrangement uses TRBV7-8 and TRBJ2-5; D is unclear. Trimming shortened V by 5 bases and J by 1 base, and 14 bases separated the two germline ends. The germline V gene encodes CDR1 SGHVS and CDR2 FQNEAQ. The CDR3 extends over 15 amino acids. The CDR3 is CASSPPGGRQETQYF. DNA of the CDR3: TGTGCCAGCAGCCCCCCAGGTGGGCGCCAAGAGACCCAGTACTTC.

This clone was observed a few times. CDR3 loop: CASSVGDPISYEQYF. The CDR3 DNA reads as TGTGCCAGCAGCGTAGGTGACCCCATCTCCTACGAGCAGTACTTC. This chain links TRBV9 with TRBJ2-7; D not resolved. This CDR3 region has 15 residues. Trimming removed 0 bases from V and 0 bases from J, with 10 bases in between. Germline V gene sequence: CDR1 SGDLS, CDR2 YYNGEE.